The sequence of this TCR beta chain was determined in a study of cytomegalovirus exposure and HLA in healthy donors (dated by TCRdb to 2017 to 2019). About the full investigation: In an earlier analysis of fewer than 750 of the donors, less than 350 Gb of sequence data and roughly 100 million unique TCR beta sequences from about 190 million T cells were reported. The study combined high-throughput TCR immunosequencing, statistical association of individual TCRs with disease status, and machine learning to predict cytomegalovirus infection status. The study profiled the T cell repertoires of fewer than 850 subjects by immunosequencing and related them to cytomegalovirus serostatus. Besides the first cohort of 500 to 700 subjects, a separate validation cohort made up of about 120 different subjects was used. The later analysis used no new phenotypic data to find candidate immune exposures, relying instead on TCR beta sequences and their occurrence across donors. All discovery cohort repertoires had been generated using a single sequencing platform. Typing coverage varied by locus: about 629-640 donors for A, B, C, DRB1 and DQB1; roughly 560 for DQA1; approximately 570 for DPA1; 450 to 480 for DPB1. A handful of DR-DQ haplotypes were treated as single units for association and clustering because of strong linkage in the cohort. An earlier analysis of about 620 of the donors applied high-throughput TCR beta sequencing to assess whether each TCR beta V gene segment acted as functional or pseudogenic. Among the roughly 390 genotyped donors, approximately 76% belonged to the genetic ancestry cluster associated with self-reported Caucasian donors. To study patterns of TCR occurrence, a later analysis re-analyzed previously published TCR beta repertoires from 666 donors and added high-resolution HLA genotyping. An early release that covered about 600 HLA-typed donors contained about 300 gigabases of sequencing data and 70 million to 100 million unique TCR sequences. HLA typing included class I and class II loci at four-digit resolution. The study aimed to test whether cataloging public T cell receptors could reveal signatures of past pathogen exposure. A later genetic analysis used genome-wide SNP genotypes for about 60% of the roughly 700 donors, treating that subset as a discovery cohort. Donor age, sex, ethnicity and CMV serostatus were compiled together with the repertoire data. Among approximately 370 genotyped donors of the cohort, an average of approximately 200,000 unique TCR beta nucleotide sequences was sequenced per donor, of which about 20% were non-productive.

What the work shows at the level of the full study, not this receptor alone: In both the original and validation cohorts, the classifier was reported to diagnose cytomegalovirus status with high specificity and sensitivity. A later genetic analysis reported fewer N-insertions in productive TCRs among donors in an Asian-associated ancestry cluster than the roughly 690-donor mean. A cluster of highly shared sequence variants was judged likely to represent a technical artifact of the sequencing pipeline. When HLA alleles, especially DR and DQ, strongly co-occurred, TCR associations were difficult to assign to individual alleles. V-gene and J-gene trimming of TCR beta chains was associated with a missense DCLRE1C variant in a later genetic analysis, and the association was replicated in an independent cohort. Because the 87-base-pair reads could not distinguish some IMGT-functional V segments, including TRBV6-2 and TRBV6-3, those segments were excluded. In a later analysis, TCR association rates were found to vary across HLA loci, with the most associated TCRs seen for DRB1 alleles and the fewest for HLA-C alleles. In a later analysis, most CMV-associated TCR beta chains were found to appear HLA-restricted, with HLA associations seemingly driven largely by CMV exposure. A later analysis reported that several top co-occurrence clusters appeared linked to parvovirus B19, influenza, CMV and Epstein-Barr virus. An earlier analysis of 587 of the donors showed that most TCR beta V segments appeared in productive rearrangements either about 87% or about 30% of the time, which broadly matched IMGT annotations. Presence/absence analyses assumed roughly uniform sequencing depth across donors, an assumption that may not hold. Correlated functional status among segregating V segments might be attributable to linkage disequilibrium, but an unknown experimental factor could not be ruled out. A few of the identified cytomegalovirus-associated TCR beta chains were confirmed in vitro to be specific for cytomegalovirus antigens. Most TCR sequences were observed very rarely across donors, whereas some public TCRs were present in many individuals. Compared with equally common non-associated chains, HLA-associated TCR beta chains in a later analysis were more clonally expanded and had lower generation probabilities. For the cohort, immune exposure information was limited to CMV serostatus. The authors suggested that the approach could potentially be extended to other disease states and immunological phenotypes. A total of 164 TCR beta chains were listed by the study as associated with cytomegalovirus. Because some donors lacked HLA typing at each locus, the association tests relied only on the typed subset. A further reported finding was that TCR beta sequences accurately predicted the HLA-A and HLA-B alleles for most subjects in the first cohort. A later analysis associated about 17,000 TCR beta sequences with specific HLA alleles at a false discovery rate of 0.05. Because counts were too low, roughly 18 rarely observed V segments, including chromosome 9 orphons, were left out of the earlier analysis of over 550 of the donors. Only TCR beta chains were sequenced in this cohort, and the absence of alpha or paired-chain data limited detectable features.

CDR1 and CDR2, per the germline V gene (reference sequence), are SGHKS and YYEKEE. Including cysteine and phenylalanine, the CDR3 has 14 amino acids. The read is trimmed to its CDR3 DNA, 42 bases read in frame from base 1. The V and J ends are trimmed by 4 bases and 3 bases, leaving 13 bases between them. This clone has just one count. Its target antigen remains unknown. No much larger clone is present one base from it, and per-base qualities are unavailable. Library generation was performed with the immunoSEQ multiplex PCR assay. A mixture of 60 forward primers for TCR Vbeta segments and 13 reverse primers for TCR Jbeta segments was used in the multiplex PCR. The CDR3 region of rearranged TCR beta genes was amplified from genomic DNA with a multiplex PCR assay. The Illumina HiSeq System was used to sequence the amplified TCR beta libraries as 87-base-pair reads. In the authors' own workflow: Across the 640 or so repertoires, a later analysis counted tens of millions of unique TCR beta chains, some 11 million of which were shared by at least two donors. Raw reads were error-corrected and collapsed into unique sequences by a nearest-neighbor algorithm in which closely related sequences were merged to remove PCR and sequencing errors. V, D and J gene segments were assigned by aligning CDR3 sequences to IMGT reference sequences. For a sequence to be retained, a match of at least six nucleotides was required to both a V gene segment and a J gene segment. Rearrangements were classified as productive when the CDR3 lacked stop codons and remained in frame with V and J, and all other rearrangements were classified as non-productive. Following IMGT convention, CDR3 was defined as the stretch from the second conserved V-encoded cysteine to the conserved J-encoded phenylalanine. In an earlier analysis of some 550 of the donors, sequences lacking an unambiguous match to a single V gene segment were excluded. In an earlier analysis of a few hundred of the donors, a V segment was called functional when productive rearrangements were above 56.7%, and segregating when the standard deviation between donors exceeded 5%. A statistical classification framework was built to diagnose cytomegalovirus status from the catalog of TCR beta chain sequences. V and J gene assignment, in a later analysis, came from comparing TCR nucleotide sequences with IMGT/GENE-DB human TR gene sequences. Using the TCRdist pipeline, a later analysis assigned CDR3 sequences along with most-parsimonious VDJ recombination scenarios. A later analysis defined each TCR beta chain by its CDR3 amino acid sequence plus V-gene family, and excluded reads lacking a unique V-gene family. In a later analysis, several hundred highly shared, low-generation-probability nucleotide sequences were removed to address suspected cross-contamination and a sequencing artifact. For each public chain, a later analysis derived a clonal expansion index from normalized ranks of inferred template counts within each repertoire. In a later analysis, generation probabilities were computed using a VDJ recombination model fitted to out-of-frame rearrangements, and the results were checked against IGoR. Hypergeometric tests were used in a later analysis to score TCR-TCR, TCR-HLA and TCR-CMV co-occurrence, with a repertoire-size bias correction applied to the TCR pairs. In a later analysis, false discovery rates were estimated by permuting HLA or CMV assignments 20 times. In a later analysis, co-occurring TCRs were grouped using DBSCAN, and TCRdist sequence similarity was added for clustering within HLA-allele-positive subsets. Co-occurrence clustering excluded repertoires with fewer than 30,000 or more than 120,000 public chains, plus five with anomalous nucleotide sharing. TCRdb took over this immuneACCESS table, retaining in-frame rearrangements with V and J assigned. Such tables are incomplete; in checked studies, under half of the missing clones stem from an unresolved V gene, and the remainder is unexplained. The V and J calls and clone size come from that table; D and trimming were worked out from the DNA. The sample records around 170,000 clones, roughly 82% of which are singletons. The top ten hold roughly 2.8% of the sample.

The cohort comprised around 690 healthy bone marrow donors. All cohort members were sampled while nominally healthy, although unrecorded immune exposures were likely present. The donor was CMV seropositive and was included in the group of 290 or so seropositive cohort members. A peripheral blood sample was collected from each donor, and TCR beta sequencing was performed on peripheral blood mononuclear cells. Genomic DNA was extracted from the blood cell samples with the Qiagen DNeasy Blood Extraction Kit. This sequence originates from a woman aged 45-59 years in good health and CMV-seropositive. The sample comprised PBMCs. Recombination linked TRBV5-5 to TRBJ1-2; there is no confident call for the D gene. The DNA sequence reads TGTGCCAGCAGCCCGGAGTTTATGGACTATGGCTACACCTTC. Protein translation: CASSPEFMDYGYTF.